The rows below give T cell receptor beta chains drawn from one sample of a study of T cell repertoires in cytomegalovirus infection. MiXCR, run by TCRdb on the reads, gives a single entry per CDR3 protein. The sample shows a few hundred thousand distinct CDR3 sequences, more than 8% of them seen only once. Sequencing was performed on PBMCs. Receptors originate from a human donor in good health (CMV status not recorded). Some clones in this sample may be carry-over from other donors' samples. The CDR3 runs from the conserved cysteine through the conserved F or W. A D gene is named only where the DNA matches it firmly. A row's size may be missing; if present it is once, few, many or a size class.

many,TRBV7-2,TRBD1,TRBJ1-2,TGTGCCAGCAGCTCATTCCGGACAGGGGGTGGCTACACCTTC,CASSSFRTGGGYTF
many,TRBV20-1,NA,TRBJ2-5,TGCAGTGTCCCACGCAGGGAAGCGCGAGAGACCCAGTACTTC,CSVPRREARETQYF
few,TRBV6-2/TRBV6-3,TRBD1,TRBJ1-5,TGTGCCAGCAGTTACAGGGGACAGAATAGCAATCAGCCCCAGCATTTT,CASSYRGQNSNQPQHF
NA,TRBV7-9,TRBD1,TRBJ2-7,TGTGCCAGCAGCGGCCTGGGACAGGAATCCTACGAGCAGTACTTC,CASSGLGQESYEQYF
few,TRBV7-9,NA,TRBJ1-1,TGTGCCAGCAGCTGGAAAGGGACAGAAGCTTTCTTT,CASSWKGTEAFF
many,TRBV7-4,NA,TRBJ1-3,TGTGCCAGCAAGGCAGGAGCCACCTTCTCTGGAAACACCATATATTTT,CASKAGATFSGNTIYF
few,TRBV7-2,TRBD1,TRBJ2-7,TGTGCCAGCAGCGTCGCAGACAGGGGGCGGTACGAGCAGTACTTC,CASSVADRGRYEQYF
NA,TRBV11-1,NA,TRBJ2-1,TGTGCCAGCAGCCCCTTTCACAGGGCAAGCTCCTACAATGAGCAGTTCTTC,CASSPFHRASSYNEQFF
NA,TRBV4-3,TRBD1,TRBJ1-4,TGCGCCAGCAGCCCCGGACAGGGGGCGGAGAAACTGTTTTTT,CASSPGQGAEKLFF
many,TRBV7-2,NA,TRBJ1-5,TGTGCCAGCAGCTTAGAGGGCGGGTATGGTCAGCCCCAGCATTTT,CASSLEGGYGQPQHF
few,TRBV7-9,NA,TRBJ2-5,TGTGCCAGCAGCCAAGTCGGGACCCAAGAGACCCAGTACTTC,CASSQVGTQETQYF
NA,TRBV25-1,NA,TRBJ1-5,TGTGCCAGCAGTGAACCTCGGGACACCCCTAGCAATCAGCCCCAGCATTTT,CASSEPRDTPSNQPQHF
NA,TRBV10-3,NA,TRBJ2-7,TGTGCCATCAGTGCGGGGGGACAGTCGGCTACCTACGAGCAGTACTTC,CAISAGGQSATYEQYF
few,TRBV18,NA,TRBJ2-1,TGTGCCAGCTCATCCGACAAGGGCTTGGAGCAGTTCTTC,CASSSDKGLEQFF
few,TRBV28,NA,TRBJ1-2,TGTGCCAGCACCTCTTGGGGAGGCTACACCTTC,CASTSWGGYTF
few,TRBV12-5,NA,TRBJ2-7,TGTGCTAGTGGTTTGGTACGAGGCTACGAGCAGTACTTC,CASGLVRGYEQYF
many,TRBV6-2/TRBV6-3,NA,TRBJ1-1,TGTGCCAGCAGCCCGACAGCCGTGAACACTGAAGCTTTCTTT,CASSPTAVNTEAFF
NA,TRBV10-3,NA,TRBJ2-7,TGTGCCACTCGAGCGGGCGACAGCTACGAGCAGTACTTC,CATRAGDSYEQYF
NA,TRBV5-1,TRBD2,TRBJ2-1,TGCGCCAGCAGCTTCGGGACTAGCGGGACCCATGAGCAGTTCTTC,CASSFGTSGTHEQFF
many,TRBV7-2,NA,TRBJ2-2,TGTGCCAGCAGCTTAGCGCAGCACACCGGGGAGCTGTTTTTT,CASSLAQHTGELFF
few,TRBV19,NA,TRBJ1-3,TGTGCCAGTACTCAACAGATTGGAAACACCATATATTTT,CASTQQIGNTIYF
many,TRBV4-2,NA,TRBJ2-3,TGTGCCAGCAGCCTGGGAGGGGGAAACACAGATACGCAGTATTTT,CASSLGGGNTDTQYF
few,TRBV28,NA,TRBJ1-5,TGTGCCAGCAGGCAAAGCGGCGGATACAATCAGCCCCAGCATTTT,CASRQSGGYNQPQHF
many,TRBV20-1,NA,TRBJ1-5,TGCAGTGCTAAGAGGGAAGGGTTAGGCAATCAGCCCCAGCATTTT,CSAKREGLGNQPQHF
once,TRBV20-1,NA,TRBJ2-7,TGCAGTGCTAGAGCTGGGGGGCAATTCTACGAGCAGTACTTC,CSARAGGQFYEQYF
NA,TRBV6-6,TRBD1,TRBJ1-4,TGTGCCAGCAGCCCCTCGACAGGGCCTAATGAAAAACTGTTTTTT,CASSPSTGPNEKLFF
few,TRBV7-9,NA,TRBJ1-1,TGTGCCAGCAGCTTGCGGGGGGCGGACAACACTGAAGCTTTCTTT,CASSLRGADNTEAFF
few,TRBV18,NA,TRBJ1-4,TGTGCCAGCTCAACGACAGGCGCTAATGAAAAACTGTTTTTT,CASSTTGANEKLFF
few,TRBV6-5,NA,TRBJ2-7,TGTGCCAGCAGAAAGAAGCAGATAGGGTACGAGCAGTACTTC,CASRKKQIGYEQYF